This T cell receptor (beta chain) was captured in a study of blood T cells in healthy people across ages. The V gene end was trimmed by 6 bases and the J gene end by 5 bases; junction bases not matched to a gene: 10. The CDR3 loop spans 15 amino acids. Germline loops: CDR1 LGHDT, CDR2 YNNKEL (reference sequence). Then a second PCR, running about 6 to 12 cycles, was carried out with a sample-barcoded 5' primer and a J-beta primer mix. TCRdb reprocessed the 5' RACE reads with MiXCR, giving one entry per CDR3 protein. This table holds some 800,000 distinct CDR3 sequences, about 25% found once. To note about this clonotype: Its antigen remains unknown.

The people who gave samples were healthy Caucasians from Russia, aged about 6 to 100. Study-wide points: The long-lived group displayed more naive CD4+ cells, plus higher diversity, than the aged donors did. Unknown donor CMV status possibly confounded expanded clonotype changes.

These data are also associated with another study on T cells of mothers and their children.

The clonotype comes from a boy younger than 18 in good health. The chain carries TRBV3-1 and TRBJ2-5; 9 bases are a match to TRBD1. Input material: blood. In nucleotides, the CDR3 is TGTGCCAGCAGTTACCGGGACAGGGTCGCCGAGACCCAGTACTTC. Translation: CASSYRDRVAETQYF.